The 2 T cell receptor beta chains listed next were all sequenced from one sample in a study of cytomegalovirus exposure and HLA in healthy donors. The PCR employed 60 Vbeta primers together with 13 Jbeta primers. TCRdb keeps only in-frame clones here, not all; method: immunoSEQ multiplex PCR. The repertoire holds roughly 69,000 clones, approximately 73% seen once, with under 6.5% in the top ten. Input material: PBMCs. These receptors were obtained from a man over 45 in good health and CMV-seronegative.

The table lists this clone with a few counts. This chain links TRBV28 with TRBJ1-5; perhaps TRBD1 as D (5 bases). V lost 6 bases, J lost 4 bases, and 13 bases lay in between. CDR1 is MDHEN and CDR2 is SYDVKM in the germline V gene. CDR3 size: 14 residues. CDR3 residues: CASSGTLPNQPQHF. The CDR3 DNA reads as TGTGCCAGCAGCGGGACTCTCCCGAATCAGCCCCAGCATTTT.

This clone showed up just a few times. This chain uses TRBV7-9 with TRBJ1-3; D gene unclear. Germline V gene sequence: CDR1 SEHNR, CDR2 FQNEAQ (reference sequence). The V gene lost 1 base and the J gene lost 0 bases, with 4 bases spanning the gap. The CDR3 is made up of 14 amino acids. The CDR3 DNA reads TGTGCCAGCAGCTTAGACAGCTCTGGAAACACCATATATTTT. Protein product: CASSLDSSGNTIYF.